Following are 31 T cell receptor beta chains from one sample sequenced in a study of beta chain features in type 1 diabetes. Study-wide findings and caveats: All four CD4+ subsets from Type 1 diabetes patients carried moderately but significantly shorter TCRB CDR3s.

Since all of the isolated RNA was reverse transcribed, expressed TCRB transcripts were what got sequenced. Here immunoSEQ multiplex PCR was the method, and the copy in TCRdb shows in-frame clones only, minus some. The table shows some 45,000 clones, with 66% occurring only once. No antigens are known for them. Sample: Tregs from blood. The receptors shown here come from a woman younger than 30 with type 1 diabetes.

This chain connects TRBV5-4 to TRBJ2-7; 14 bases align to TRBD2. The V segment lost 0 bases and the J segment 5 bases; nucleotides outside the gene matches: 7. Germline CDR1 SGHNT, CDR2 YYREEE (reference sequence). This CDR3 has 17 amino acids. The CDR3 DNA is TGTGCCAGCAGCTTGGGACTAGCGGGAGGGGATAGGGACGAGCAGTACTTC. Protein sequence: CASSLGLAGGDRDEQYF. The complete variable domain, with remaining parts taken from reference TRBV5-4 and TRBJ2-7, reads ETGVTQSPTHLIKTRGQQVTLRCSSQSGHNTVSWYQQALGQGPQFIFQYYREEENGRGNFPPRFSGLQFPNYSSELNVNALELDDSALYLCASSLGLAGGDRDEQYFGPGTRLTVT.

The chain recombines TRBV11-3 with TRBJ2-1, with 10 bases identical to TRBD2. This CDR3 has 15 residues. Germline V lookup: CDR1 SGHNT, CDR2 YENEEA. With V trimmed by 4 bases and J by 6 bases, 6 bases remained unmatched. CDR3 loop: CASSSSAGGSNEQFF. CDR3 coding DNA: TGTGCCAGCAGCTCTTCAGCGGGAGGGTCCAATGAGCAGTTCTTC.

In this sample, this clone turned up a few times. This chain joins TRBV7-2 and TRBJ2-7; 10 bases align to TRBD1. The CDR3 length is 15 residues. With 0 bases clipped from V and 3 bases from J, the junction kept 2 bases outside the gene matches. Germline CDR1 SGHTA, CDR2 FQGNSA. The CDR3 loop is CASSLAGQGVYEQYF. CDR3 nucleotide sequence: TGTGCCAGCAGCTTAGCCGGACAGGGGGTCTACGAGCAGTACTTC.

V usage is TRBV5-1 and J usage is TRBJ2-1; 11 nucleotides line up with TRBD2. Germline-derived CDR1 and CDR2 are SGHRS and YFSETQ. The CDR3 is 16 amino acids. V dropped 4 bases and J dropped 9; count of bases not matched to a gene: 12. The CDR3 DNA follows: TGCGCCAGCAGCCGACGGGGACTAGCGGCCCATACTGAGCAGTTCTTC. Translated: CASSRRGLAAHTEQFF.

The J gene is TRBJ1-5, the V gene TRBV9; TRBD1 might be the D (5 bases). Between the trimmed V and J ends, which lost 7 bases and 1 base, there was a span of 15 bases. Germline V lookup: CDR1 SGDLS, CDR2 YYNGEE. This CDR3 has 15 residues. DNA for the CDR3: TGTGCCAGCGCTGAGGGCCGGGGGAGCAATCAGCCCCAGCATTTT. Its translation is CASAEGRGSNQPQHF.

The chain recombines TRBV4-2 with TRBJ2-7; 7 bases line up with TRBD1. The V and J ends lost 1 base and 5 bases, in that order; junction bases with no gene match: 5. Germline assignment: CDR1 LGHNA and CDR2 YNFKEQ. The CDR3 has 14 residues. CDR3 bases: TGTGCCAGCAGCCAAGTTGGACAGGCAGACGAGCAGTACTTC. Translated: CASSQVGQADEQYF.

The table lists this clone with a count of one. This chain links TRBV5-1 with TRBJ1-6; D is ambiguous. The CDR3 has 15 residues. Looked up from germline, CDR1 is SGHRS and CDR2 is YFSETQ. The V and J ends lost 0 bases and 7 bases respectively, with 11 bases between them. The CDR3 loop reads CASSLDGRYNSPLHF. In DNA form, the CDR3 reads TGCGCCAGCAGCTTGGATGGCAGGTACAATTCACCCCTCCACTTT.

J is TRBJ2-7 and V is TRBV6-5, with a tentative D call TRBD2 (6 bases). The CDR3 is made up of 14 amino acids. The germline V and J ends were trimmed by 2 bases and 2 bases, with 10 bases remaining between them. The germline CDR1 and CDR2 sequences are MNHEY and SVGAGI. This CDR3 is CASSYRLGAYEQYF. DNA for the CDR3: TGTGCCAGCAGTTACCGACTAGGCGCCTACGAGCAGTACTTC.

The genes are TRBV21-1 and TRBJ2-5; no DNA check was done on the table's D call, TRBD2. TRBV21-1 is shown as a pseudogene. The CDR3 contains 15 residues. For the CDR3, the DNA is TGTGCCAGCGGACCGACTAGCCCGTTGAGGGAGACCCAGTACTTC. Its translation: CASGPTSPLRETQYF.

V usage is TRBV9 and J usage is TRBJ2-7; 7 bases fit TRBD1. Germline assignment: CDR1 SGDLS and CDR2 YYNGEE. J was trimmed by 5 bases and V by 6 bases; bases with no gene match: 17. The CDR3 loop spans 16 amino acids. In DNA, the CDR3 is TGTGCCAGCAACGAAGGAGAGGGCAGGGGGTCAAACGAGCAGTACTTC. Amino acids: CASNEGEGRGSNEQYF. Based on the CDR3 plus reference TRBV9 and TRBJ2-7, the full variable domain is DSGVTQTPKHLITATGQRVTLRCSPRSGDLSVYWYQQSLDQGLQFLIQYYNGEERAKGNILERFSAQQFPDLHSELNLSSLELGDSALYFCASNEGEGRGSNEQYFGPGTRLTVT.

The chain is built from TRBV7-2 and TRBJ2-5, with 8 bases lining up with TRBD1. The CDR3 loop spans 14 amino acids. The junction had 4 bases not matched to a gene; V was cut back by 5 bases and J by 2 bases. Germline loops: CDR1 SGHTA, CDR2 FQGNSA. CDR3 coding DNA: TGTGCCAGCAGCACCACAGGGGGGCAAGAGACCCAGTACTTC. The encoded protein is CASSTTGGQETQYF.

The DNA for the CDR3 is TGCGCCAGCAGCCAGTCACCCCTGGCCAAAAACATTCAGTACTTC. Translating it yields CASSQSPLAKNIQYF. This chain uses TRBV5-1 with TRBJ2-4; D not resolved. V dropped 4 bases and J dropped 1 base, with 12 bases sitting between them. Germline assignment: CDR1 SGHRS and CDR2 YFSETQ. This CDR3 is 15 amino acids long.

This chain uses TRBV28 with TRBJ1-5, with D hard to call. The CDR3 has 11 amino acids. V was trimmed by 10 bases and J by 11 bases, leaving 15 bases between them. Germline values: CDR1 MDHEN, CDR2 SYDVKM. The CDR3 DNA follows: TGTGCCACCGGTGCAGTGGCGGCCCAGCATTTT. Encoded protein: CATGAVAAQHF.

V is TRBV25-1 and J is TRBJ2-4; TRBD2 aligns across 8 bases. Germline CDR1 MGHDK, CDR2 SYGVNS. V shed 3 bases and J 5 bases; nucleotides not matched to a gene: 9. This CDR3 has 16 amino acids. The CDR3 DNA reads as TGTGCCAGCAGTGAGGCGGGGGGAAGAAAGGAAAACATTCAGTACTTC. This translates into CASSEAGGRKENIQYF.

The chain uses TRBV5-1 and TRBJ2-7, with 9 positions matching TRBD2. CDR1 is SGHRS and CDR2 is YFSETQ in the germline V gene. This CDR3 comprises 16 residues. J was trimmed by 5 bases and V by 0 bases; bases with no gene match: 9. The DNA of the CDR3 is TGCGCCAGCAGCTTGGGGGCCTTAGCGGGAGTCAACGAGCAGTACTTC. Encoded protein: CASSLGALAGVNEQYF.

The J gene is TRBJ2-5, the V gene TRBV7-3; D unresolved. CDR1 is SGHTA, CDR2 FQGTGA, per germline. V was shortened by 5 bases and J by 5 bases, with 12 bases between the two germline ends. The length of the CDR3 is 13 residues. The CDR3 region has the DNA TGTGCCAGCAGCCGTCATGGCCAGGAGACCCAGTACTTC. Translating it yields CASSRHGQETQYF.

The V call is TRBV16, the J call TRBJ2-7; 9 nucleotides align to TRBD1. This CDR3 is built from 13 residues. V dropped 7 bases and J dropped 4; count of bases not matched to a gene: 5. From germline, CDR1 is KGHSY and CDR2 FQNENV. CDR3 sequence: CASTGTGQYEQYF. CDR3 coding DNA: TGTGCCAGCACCGGGACAGGGCAATACGAGCAGTACTTC.

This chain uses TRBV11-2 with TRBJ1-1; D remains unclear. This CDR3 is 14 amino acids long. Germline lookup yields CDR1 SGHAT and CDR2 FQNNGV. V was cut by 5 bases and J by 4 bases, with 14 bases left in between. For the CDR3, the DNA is TGTGCCAGCAGCGGAAGAGGGCTATCCACTGAAGCTTTCTTT. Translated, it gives CASSGRGLSTEAFF.

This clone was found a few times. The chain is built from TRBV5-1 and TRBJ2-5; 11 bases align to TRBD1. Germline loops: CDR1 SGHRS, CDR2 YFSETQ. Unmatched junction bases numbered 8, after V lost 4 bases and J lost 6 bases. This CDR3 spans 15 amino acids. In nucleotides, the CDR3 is TGCGCCAGCAGCGGTGGGACAGGGGGTCGAAAGACCCAGTACTTC. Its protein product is CASSGGTGGRKTQYF.

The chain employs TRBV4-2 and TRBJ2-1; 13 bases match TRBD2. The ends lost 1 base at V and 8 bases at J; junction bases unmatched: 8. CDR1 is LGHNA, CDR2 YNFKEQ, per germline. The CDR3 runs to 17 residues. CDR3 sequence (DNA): TGTGCCAGCAGCCAAGTGTCACTAGCGGGAGGGCCGGATGAGCAGTTCTTC. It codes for CASSQVSLAGGPDEQFF.

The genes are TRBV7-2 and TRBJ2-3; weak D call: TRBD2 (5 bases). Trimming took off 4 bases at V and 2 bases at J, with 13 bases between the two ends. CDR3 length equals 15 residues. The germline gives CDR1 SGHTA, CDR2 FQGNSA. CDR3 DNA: TGTGCCAGCAGCTCTACCGGGATGGACACAGATACGCAGTATTTT. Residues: CASSSTGMDTDTQYF.

As DNA, the CDR3 is TGCAGCGTTCTGATCCCAGGGGATACGCAGTATTTT. Its protein product is CSVLIPGDTQYF. The V call is TRBV29-1, the J call TRBJ2-3, with a possible D match to TRBD1 (5 bases). The CDR3 spans 12 residues. V was pared by 5 bases and J by 6 bases, with 12 bases between. Germline V gene sequence: CDR1 SQVTM, CDR2 ANQGSEA.

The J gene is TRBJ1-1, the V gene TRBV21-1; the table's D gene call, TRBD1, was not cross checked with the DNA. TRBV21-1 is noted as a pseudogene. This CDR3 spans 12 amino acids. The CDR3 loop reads CASSKQGTEAFF. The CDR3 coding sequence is TGTGCCAGCAGCAAACAGGGCACTGAAGCTTTCTTT.

The CDR3 loop is CASSKALWRDRGHGELFF. For the CDR3, the DNA is TGTGCCAGCAGCAAAGCGCTTTGGCGGGACAGGGGGCACGGGGAGCTGTTTTTT. This chain uses TRBV21-1 with TRBJ2-2; TRBD1 reflects the table's D call only, with no check against the DNA. TRBV21-1 is a pseudogene locus. The CDR3 is made up of 18 amino acids.

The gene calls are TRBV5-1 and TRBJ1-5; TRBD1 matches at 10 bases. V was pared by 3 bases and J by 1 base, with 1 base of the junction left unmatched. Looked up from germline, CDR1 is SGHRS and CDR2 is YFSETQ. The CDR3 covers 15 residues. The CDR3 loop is CASSWGQGSNQPQHF. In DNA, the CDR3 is TGCGCCAGCAGCTGGGGACAGGGGAGCAATCAGCCCCAGCATTTT.

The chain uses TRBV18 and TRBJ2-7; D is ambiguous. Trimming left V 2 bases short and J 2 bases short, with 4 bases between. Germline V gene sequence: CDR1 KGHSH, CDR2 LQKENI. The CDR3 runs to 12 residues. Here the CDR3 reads CASSPAAYEQYF. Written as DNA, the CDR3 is TGTGCCAGCTCACCAGCGGCCTACGAGCAGTACTTC.

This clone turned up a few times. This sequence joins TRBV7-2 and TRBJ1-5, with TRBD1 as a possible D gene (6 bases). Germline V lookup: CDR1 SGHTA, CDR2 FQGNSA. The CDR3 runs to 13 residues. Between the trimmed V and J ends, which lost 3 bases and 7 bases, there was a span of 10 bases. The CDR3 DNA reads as TGTGCCAGCAGCTTTACAGGGACACAGCCCCAGCATTTT. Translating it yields CASSFTGTQPQHF.

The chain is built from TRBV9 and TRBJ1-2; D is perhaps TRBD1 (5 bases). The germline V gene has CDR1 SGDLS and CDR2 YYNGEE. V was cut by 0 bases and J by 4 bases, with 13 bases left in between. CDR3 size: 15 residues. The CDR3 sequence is CASSVDGRASYGYTF. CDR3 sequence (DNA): TGTGCCAGCAGCGTAGACGGCAGGGCCAGCTATGGCTACACCTTC. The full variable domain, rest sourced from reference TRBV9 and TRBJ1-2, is DSGVTQTPKHLITATGQRVTLRCSPRSGDLSVYWYQQSLDQGLQFLIQYYNGEERAKGNILERFSAQQFPDLHSELNLSSLELGDSALYFCASSVDGRASYGYTFGSGTRLTVV.

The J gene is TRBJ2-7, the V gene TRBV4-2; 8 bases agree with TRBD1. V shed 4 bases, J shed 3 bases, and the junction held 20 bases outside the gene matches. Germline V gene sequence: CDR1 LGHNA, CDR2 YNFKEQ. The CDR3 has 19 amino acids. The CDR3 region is CASSRRFKGTGQDYYEQYF. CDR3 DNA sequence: TGTGCCAGCAGCCGAAGATTTAAAGGAACGGGACAGGATTACTACGAGCAGTACTTC.

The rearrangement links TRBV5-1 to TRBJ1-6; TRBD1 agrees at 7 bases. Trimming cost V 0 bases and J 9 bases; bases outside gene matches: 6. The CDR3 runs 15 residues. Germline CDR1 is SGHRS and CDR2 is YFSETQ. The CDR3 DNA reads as TGCGCCAGCAGCTTGGGGACAGGAGAGAGTTCACCCCTCCACTTT. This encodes CASSLGTGESSPLHF.

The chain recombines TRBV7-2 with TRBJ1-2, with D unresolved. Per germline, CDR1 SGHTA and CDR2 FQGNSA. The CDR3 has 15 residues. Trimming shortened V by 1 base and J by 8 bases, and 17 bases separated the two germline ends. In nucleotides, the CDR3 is TGTGCCAGCAGCTTAGATCGGTCGGCGGCGAGAGGCTACACCTTC. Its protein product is CASSLDRSAARGYTF.